This is a list of T cell receptor beta chains from one sample in a study of blood T cell repertoires in COVID-19. Produced via immunoSEQ multiplex PCR; TCRdb's table is partial and in-frame only. Among some 140,000 clones, around 77% were seen once, and the ten largest hold roughly 10%. The sequenced sample was peripheral blood. These receptors all come from a human donor in a cohort sampled during active COVID-19. The CDR3 runs from the conserved cysteine through the conserved F or W. D genes are given only for firm matches. Only some rows state a clone size, as once, few, many or a class for expanded clones.

cdr3_length clone_size d_call j_call v_call cdr3_aa cdr3_nt
16 . TRBD1 TRBJ1-2 TRBV28 CASSLVWDRASYGYTF TGTGCCAGCAGTTTAGTCTGGGACAGGGCTAGCTATGGCTACACCTTC
15 . . TRBJ2-1 TRBV28 CASSLILSSYNEQFF TGTGCCAGCAGTTTAATCCTTAGCTCCTACAATGAGCAGTTCTTC
15 . . TRBJ2-3 TRBV6-5 CASSLEGLSTDTQYF TGTGCCAGCAGCCTAGAAGGACTTTCCACAGATACGCAGTATTTT
14 . . TRBJ1-2 TRBV6-6 CASSTRQAPYGYTF TGTGCCAGCAGTACCCGACAGGCACCCTATGGCTACACCTTC
15 . . TRBJ2-4 TRBV5-1 CASSLVYEGENIQYF TGCGCCAGCAGCTTGGTATATGAAGGGGAAAACATTCAGTACTTC
16 . TRBD2 TRBJ2-3 TRBV24-1 CATSSGVAGGLDTQYF TGTGCCACCAGTTCTGGGGTAGCGGGGGGGCTAGATACGCAGTATTTT
16 once . TRBJ1-2 TRBV5-4 CASSLAGRRGNYGYTF TGTGCCAGCAGCTTGGCCGGGCGCAGGGGTAACTATGGCTACACCTTC
13 . . TRBJ2-5 TRBV10-3 CAISAGPQETQYF TGTGCCATCAGTGCAGGGCCTCAAGAGACCCAGTACTTC
16 . TRBD1 TRBJ1-1 TRBV5-1 CASWTGGGPGLGEAFF TGCGCCAGCTGGACAGGGGGAGGTCCGGGATTGGGTGAAGCTTTCTTT
16 . TRBD2 TRBJ2-3 TRBV3-1/TRBV3-2 CASSRSAGGMADTQYF TGTGCCAGCAGCCGATCGGCGGGGGGTATGGCAGATACGCAGTATTTT
15 . . TRBJ1-5 TRBV19 CASSIGQPSNQPQHF TGTGCCAGTAGTATAGGACAGCCCAGCAATCAGCCCCAGCATTTT
13 few . TRBJ2-3 TRBV5-1 CASSFGSTDTQYF TGCGCCAGCAGCTTCGGGAGCACAGATACGCAGTATTTT
14 . TRBD2 TRBJ2-7 TRBV3-1/TRBV3-2 CASSSRDYAHEQYF TGTGCCAGCAGCTCCCGGGACTACGCGCACGAGCAGTACTTC
14 . . TRBJ1-5 TRBV27 CASSTLTGDQPQHF TGTGCCAGCAGTACACTGACAGGAGATCAGCCCCAGCATTTT
15 . . TRBJ2-5 TRBV11-2 CASSLPGAGGETQYF TGTGCCAGCAGCTTACCGGGAGCCGGGGGAGAGACCCAGTACTTC
12 . . TRBJ1-2 TRBV29-1 CSVASLREGYTF TGCAGCGTCGCCTCTCTCCGGGAGGGCTACACCTTC
18 . TRBD2 TRBJ2-1 TRBV11-2 CASSFNLERLAGSNEQFF TGTGCCAGCAGCTTTAACCTTGAGAGACTAGCGGGGTCCAATGAGCAGTTCTTC
11 . . TRBJ1-1 TRBV20-1 CSAHRITEAFF TGCAGTGCTCACAGAATCACCGAAGCTTTCTTT
14 few TRBD2 TRBJ2-5 TRBV5-4 CASKSGEGQKTQYF TGTGCCAGCAAGTCGGGGGAGGGTCAAAAGACCCAGTACTTC
15 . TRBD1 TRBJ1-4 TRBV10-3 CAISEPSDRNEKLFF TGTGCCATCAGTGAGCCCTCGGACAGGAATGAAAAACTGTTTTTT
15 . . TRBJ1-6 TRBV5-5 CASSLGSSYNSPLHF TGTGCCAGCAGCTTGGGGAGCTCCTATAATTCACCCCTCCACTTT
11 . TRBD1 TRBJ1-2 TRBV19 CASRDRGGYTF TGTGCCAGTAGAGACAGGGGTGGCTACACCTTC
15 . . TRBJ1-5 TRBV5-1 CASSISDSSNQPQHF TGCGCCAGCAGCATATCGGACAGCAGCAATCAGCCCCAGCATTTT
17 . TRBD2 TRBJ2-3 TRBV7-2 CASSARLAGTYTDTQYF TGTGCCAGCAGCGCCAGACTAGCGGGGACGTACACAGATACGCAGTATTTT
16 . . TRBJ2-6 TRBV4-1 CASSQEVSAGANVLTF TGCGCCAGCAGCCAAGAAGTCTCGGCTGGGGCCAACGTCCTGACTTTC
18 . TRBD2 TRBJ2-5 TRBV2 CASDARSRLAGVQETQYF TGTGCCAGCGATGCCCGCTCACGACTAGCGGGGGTCCAAGAGACCCAGTACTTC
15 . . TRBJ2-5 TRBV4-1 CASSRYTGTPETQYF TGCGCCAGCAGCCGGTATACCGGGACACCAGAGACCCAGTACTTC
16 . TRBD2 TRBJ2-2 TRBV3-1/TRBV3-2 CASSPGGGGSTGELFF TGTGCCAGCAGCCCGGGAGGCGGGGGGTCCACCGGGGAGCTGTTTTTT
17 . . TRBJ2-1 TRBV7-6 CASSFLKYRDLNNEQFF TGTGCCAGCAGCTTTTTGAAGTACAGGGACCTCAACAATGAGCAGTTCTTC
13 many . TRBJ2-2 TRBV7-7 CASSLDSGGELFF TGTGCCAGCAGCTTAGATTCGGGCGGGGAGCTGTTTTTT
15 . . TRBJ2-3 TRBV19 CASSPPSGNTDTQYF TGTGCCAGTAGCCCCCCCAGCGGCAACACAGATACGCAGTATTTT
13 few . TRBJ1-5 TRBV30 CAWSTELNQPQHF TGTGCCTGGAGTACGGAGCTGAATCAGCCCCAGCATTTT
14 . . TRBJ1-3 TRBV6-5 CASCITAEGDTIYF TGTGCCAGCTGTATTACTGCGGAAGGGGACACCATATATTTT
14 . . TRBJ2-7 TRBV28 CASSSRQSSYEQYF TGTGCCAGCAGTTCTCGACAGAGCTCCTACGAGCAGTACTTC
14 medium-sized . TRBJ2-3 TRBV30 CAWSVGPGTDTQYF TGTGCCTGGAGTGTAGGCCCAGGGACAGATACGCAGTATTTT
14 few TRBD1 TRBJ2-7 TRBV24-1 CATSTGGPLTEQYF TGTGCCACCAGTACAGGGGGACCCCTTACAGAGCAGTACTTC
14 . TRBD1 TRBJ1-5 TRBV7-8 CASSGTGNGQPQHF TGTGCCAGCAGCGGGACAGGGAACGGACAGCCCCAGCATTTT
13 . . TRBJ1-1 TRBV3-1/TRBV3-2 CASSRQGSLKAFF TGTGCCAGCAGCCGGCAGGGAAGCCTGAAAGCTTTCTTT